The 22 T cell receptor beta chains below all came from one sample that was sequenced in a study of patients and donors after allogeneic stem cell transplantation. TCRdb itself ran the RT-PCR reads through MiXCR, one entry per CDR3 protein. The data hold roughly 200,000 distinct CDR3 sequences, with around two fifths observed a single time. Sequencing was done on a sample of blood, either unsorted or a sorted T cell fraction (not recorded which). These receptors were obtained from a human donor who was either an allogeneic HSCT recipient or a stem cell or donor lymphocyte infusion donor (not recorded which). It is not recorded whose cells these are; they may come from a transplant donor.

The chain joins TRBV9 to TRBJ1-1; D may be TRBD1 (5 bases). The germline gives CDR1 SGDLS, CDR2 YYNGEE. CDR3 length: 14 amino acids. V gave up 1 base and J gave up 1 base, with 8 bases separating them. DNA for the CDR3: TGTGCCAGCAGCGTACAGGGTCGGAACACTGAAGCTTTCTTT. Protein sequence: CASSVQGRNTEAFF.

This clonotype was seen a single time. This chain joins TRBV4-1 and TRBJ2-3, with 12 nucleotides matching TRBD2. Germline V gene data show CDR1 as MGHRA and CDR2 as YSYEKL. CDR3 length: 16 residues. V gave up 2 bases and J gave up 5 bases; unmatched junction bases: 5. Here the CDR3 reads CASSQRLAGVQDTQYF. In DNA, the CDR3 is TGCGCCAGCAGCCAACGACTAGCGGGAGTTCAAGATACGCAGTATTTT.

This clonotype came up a few times. V usage is TRBV12-3 or TRBV12-4 and J usage is TRBJ2-7; either TRBD1 or TRBD2 may fit D (5 bases each). V lost 4 bases to trimming and J lost 6 bases, with 10 bases between them. The CDR3 contains 12 residues. The CDR3 is CASSSGTAEQYF. CDR3 DNA sequence: TGTGCCAGCAGTTCAGGGACGGCCGAGCAGTACTTC.

In this sample, this clonotype turned up a few times. J is TRBJ2-1 and V is TRBV12-3 or TRBV12-4; possible D gene TRBD2, 6 bases. The CDR3 has 16 amino acids. V dropped 7 bases and J dropped 4 bases, with 20 bases sitting between them. DNA of the CDR3: TGTGCCAGCATTGCCCACTCGGCGGGACCATACAATGAGCAGTTCTTC. It specifies CASIAHSAGPYNEQFF.

The chain employs TRBV7-9 and TRBJ1-1; D not resolved. The CDR3 is made up of 13 amino acids. V was cut by 1 base and J by 6 bases, with 9 bases left in between. Germline values: CDR1 SEHNR, CDR2 FQNEAQ (reference sequence). Written as DNA, the CDR3 is TGTGCCAGCAGCTTAGGACCGGGAGCTGAAGCTTTCTTT. Translating it yields CASSLGPGAEAFF.

The chain couples TRBV20-1 to TRBJ2-7; D possibly corresponds to TRBD2 (7 bases). CDR3 size: 12 residues. Germline V gene sequence: CDR1 DFQATT, CDR2 SNEGSKA (reference sequence). V lost 6 bases and J 10 bases, leaving 19 bases between the germline ends. The CDR3 region has the DNA TGCAGTGCCCGGGGGGCTAGCAGGCTACAGTACTTC. Residues: CSARGASRLQYF.

The chain has TRBV4-3 and TRBJ2-1; D is perhaps TRBD2 (6 bases). The V end was cut by 4 bases, the J end by 10 bases, with 14 bases between. The CDR3 runs to 13 residues. Germline V lookup: CDR1 LGHNA, CDR2 YSLEER. The CDR3 DNA reads as TGCGCCAGCAGCCTCCTAAGACTAGGCGAGCAGTTCTTC. Amino acid sequence: CASSLLRLGEQFF.

The chain uses TRBV12-3 or TRBV12-4 and TRBJ1-1; no reliable D call. The CDR3 is made up of 12 amino acids. Trimming shortened V by 6 bases and J by 4 bases, and 9 bases separated the two germline ends. The CDR3 loop is CASRISRTEAFF. As DNA, the CDR3 is TGTGCCAGCAGGATCTCACGCACTGAAGCTTTCTTT.

The table lists this clonotype with a count of one. The gene calls are TRBV27 and TRBJ1-1; TRBD1 matches 7 bases. Germline V gene lookup returns CDR1 MNHEY and CDR2 SMNVEV (reference sequence). J gave up 1 base and V 5 bases, and 10 bases lay outside the gene matches. CDR3 length equals 16 residues. CDR3 coding DNA: TGTGCCAGCAGTCTCTTCCTGCGGGACAGGAACACTGAAGCTTTCTTT. Amino acids: CASSLFLRDRNTEAFF.

The CDR3, as DNA: TGCGCCAGCAGCCCCACAGAGAACACCGGGGAGCTGTTTTTT. It translates to CASSPTENTGELFF. The chain uses TRBV4-1 and TRBJ2-2, with D hard to call. From germline, CDR1 is MGHRA and CDR2 YSYEKL. Trimming took 4 bases from V and 1 from J, leaving 7 bases between them. The CDR3 spans 14 residues.

The gene calls are TRBV6-6 and TRBJ2-2; TRBD2 matches at 11 bases. Germline CDR1 is MNHNY and CDR2 is SVGAGI (reference sequence). Trimming at V came to 6 bases and at J to 4 bases, leaving 4 bases not matched to a gene. The CDR3 consists of 15 residues. The CDR3 DNA follows: TGTGCCAGCAGCCGCGGGACTAGCGGCACCGGGGAGCTGTTTTTT. Protein product: CASSRGTSGTGELFF.

This rearrangement joins TRBV18 to TRBJ1-1, with 9 bases identical to TRBD1. CDR1 is KGHSH and CDR2 is LQKENI in the germline V gene. This CDR3 contains 15 residues. Trimming removed 1 base from V and 6 bases from J; junction bases left unmatched: 6. The DNA for the CDR3 is TGTGCCAGCTCACCACGGGGACAGGGCGTACCTGAAGCTTTCTTT. It is translated as CASSPRGQGVPEAFF. The entire variable domain, with the rest obtained from reference TRBV18 and TRBJ1-1, is as follows: NAGVMQNPRHLVRRRGQEARLRCSPMKGHSHVYWYRQLPEEGLKFMVYLQKENIIDESGMPKERFSAEFPKEGPSILRIQQVVRGDSAAYFCASSPRGQGVPEAFFGQGTRLTVV.

This clonotype was detected only a few times. The rearrangement joins TRBV3-1 to TRBJ2-1; 9 nucleotides agree with TRBD2. Germline CDR1 LGHDT, CDR2 YNNKEL (reference sequence). Trimming took 3 bases from V and 1 from J; bases not matched to a gene: 13. The CDR3 covers 19 residues. The CDR3 loop reads CASSHRTSAFRGSYNEQFF. In DNA form, the CDR3 reads TGTGCCAGCAGCCATAGGACTAGCGCCTTCCGGGGATCCTACAATGAGCAGTTCTTC.

This chain uses TRBV7-9 with TRBJ2-5; the D is unclear. CDR1 and CDR2 (germline): SEHNR, FQNEAQ (reference sequence). The CDR3 sequence is 15 residues long. Trimming stripped 3 bases from V and 0 bases from J, with 11 bases between. The CDR3 coding sequence is TGTGCCAGCAGCTTCCCGGTGTCAGACCAAGAGACCCAGTACTTC. It yields the protein CASSFPVSDQETQYF. Supplemented by reference TRBV7-9 and TRBJ2-5, the full variable domain reads DTGVSQNPRHKITKRGQNVTFRCDPISEHNRLYWYRQTLGQGPEFLTYFQNEAQLEKSRLLSDRFSAERPKGSFSTLEIQRTEQGDSAMYLCASSFPVSDQETQYFGPGTRLLVL.

The chain links TRBV7-3 to TRBJ1-1; D ambiguous. Trimming took off 4 bases at V and 1 base at J, with 13 bases between the two ends. CDR1 and CDR2 from the germline V gene are SGHTA and FQGTGA. This CDR3 contains 15 residues. CDR3: CASSYLVPENTEAFF. The CDR3 DNA sequence: TGTGCCAGCAGCTACTTGGTCCCGGAGAACACTGAAGCTTTCTTT.

This sequence joins TRBV6-5 and TRBJ1-1, with 7 bases matching TRBD1. The CDR3 is 14 residues long. Unmatched junction bases numbered 6, after V lost 6 bases and J lost 2 bases. Germline values: CDR1 MNHEY, CDR2 SVGAGI. Written as DNA, the CDR3 is TGTGCCAGCAGAAAAACAGGGGCCAACACTGAAGCTTTCTTT. Protein sequence: CASRKTGANTEAFF.

This clonotype was counted between two and nine times. The J gene is TRBJ1-5, the V gene TRBV6-5, with D unclear. The CDR3 extends over 16 amino acids. Germline lookup yields CDR1 MNHEY and CDR2 SVGAGI. V lost 6 bases to trimming and J lost 1 base, with 16 bases between them. In nucleotides, the CDR3 is TGTGCCAGCAGCCTACGGGCGGCCCAAAGCAATCAGCCCCAGCATTTT. Amino acid sequence: CASSLRAAQSNQPQHF.

This clonotype was counted between two and nine times. The chain combines TRBV5-1 with TRBJ2-7; D gene ambiguous. The CDR3 runs to 12 residues. The germline gives CDR1 SGHRS, CDR2 YFSETQ. Trimming removed 4 bases from V and 7 bases from J, with 12 bases in between. Written as DNA, the CDR3 is TGCGCCAGCAGCCTACCGTCCTCAGAGCAGTACTTC. The encoded protein is CASSLPSSEQYF. Using reference TRBV5-1 and TRBJ2-7 for the parts outside the CDR3, the full variable domain is KAGVTQTPRYLIKTRGQQVTLSCSPISGHRSVSWYQQTPGQGLQFLFEYFSETQRNKGNFPGRFSGRQFSNSRSEMNVSTLELGDSALYLCASSLPSSEQYFGPGTRLTVT.

The chain uses TRBV18 and TRBJ1-1; tentative D call: TRBD1 (5 bases). There are 16 residues in the CDR3. Germline V gene data show CDR1 as KGHSH and CDR2 as LQKENI. V was shortened by 3 bases and J by 1 base, with 15 bases between the two germline ends. The CDR3 DNA reads TGTGCCAGCTCACCTAGTTCAGGGCTGGCGAACACTGAAGCTTTCTTT. Translating gives CASSPSSGLANTEAFF. Complete variable domain (other parts from reference TRBV18 and TRBJ1-1): NAGVMQNPRHLVRRRGQEARLRCSPMKGHSHVYWYRQLPEEGLKFMVYLQKENIIDESGMPKERFSAEFPKEGPSILRIQQVVRGDSAAYFCASSPSSGLANTEAFFGQGTRLTVV.

This clonotype was counted only a few times. The chain is built from TRBV3-1 and TRBJ2-2; D not certain. The CDR3 totals 14 residues. V shed 7 bases and J shed 2 bases, with 11 bases lying between them. Germline-derived CDR1 and CDR2 are LGHDT and YNNKEL (reference sequence). DNA for the CDR3: TGTGCCAGCAAAAGCTCCGTAAACACCGGGGAGCTGTTTTTT. Residues: CASKSSVNTGELFF.

This chain uses TRBV2 with TRBJ1-1; D is possibly TRBD1 (6 bases). V shed 4 bases and J shed 5 bases, with 14 bases lying between them. The CDR3 is 14 amino acids. The germline CDR1 and CDR2 sequences are SNHLY and FYNNEI. CDR3: CASSVDSGVTEAFF. The DNA for the CDR3 is TGTGCCAGCAGTGTGGACTCAGGGGTGACTGAAGCTTTCTTT.

The DNA of the CDR3 is TGCGCCAGCAGCCATGGTTACAGAGTTACTGAGCAGTTCTTC. Protein product: CASSHGYRVTEQFF. The V and J genes are TRBV4-3 and TRBJ2-1; D remains ambiguous. This CDR3 contains 14 residues. CDR1 is LGHNA and CDR2 is YSLEER in the germline V gene. Trimming cost V 3 bases and J 9 bases, with 15 bases left between them.